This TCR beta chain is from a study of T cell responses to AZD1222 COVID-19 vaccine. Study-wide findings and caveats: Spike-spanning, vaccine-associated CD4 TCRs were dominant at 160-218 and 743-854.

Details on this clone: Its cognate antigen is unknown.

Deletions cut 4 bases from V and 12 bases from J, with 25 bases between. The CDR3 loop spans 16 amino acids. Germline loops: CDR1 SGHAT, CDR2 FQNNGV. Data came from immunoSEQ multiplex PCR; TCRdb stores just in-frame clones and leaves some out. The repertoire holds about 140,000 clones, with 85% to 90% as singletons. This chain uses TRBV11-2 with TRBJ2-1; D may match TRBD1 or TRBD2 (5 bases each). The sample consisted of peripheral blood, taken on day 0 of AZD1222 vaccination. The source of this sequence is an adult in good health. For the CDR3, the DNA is TGTGCCAGCAGCTCGGCTGGGGGAATCTCCGGGCTGGGGCAGTTCTTC. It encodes CASSSAGGISGLGQFF.